The rows below give T cell receptor beta chains drawn from one sample of a study of blood T cell repertoires in COVID-19. TCRdb's copy holds only in-frame clones and misses some; the assay was immunoSEQ multiplex PCR. The repertoire consists of roughly 100,000 clones, with 85% to 90% occurring once and the leading ten covering roughly 5%. The specimen was peripheral blood. All receptors come from a human donor in a cohort sampled during active COVID-19. Each CDR3 is given with its conserved first and last residue. A D gene is named only where the DNA matches it firmly. Rows give clone size only sometimes, using once, few, many, or a class for an expanded clone.

j_call clone_size d_call v_call cdr3_nt cdr3_aa
TRBJ2-3 . . TRBV13 TGTGCCAGCAGCCGGGGAGCCTTAGACCCCCCAGATACGCAGTATTTT CASSRGALDPPDTQYF
TRBJ2-5 few TRBD2 TRBV4-1 TGCGCCAGCAGCCAAGACGGAGCGGGAGGGTGGTCCAAGTACTTC CASSQDGAGGWSKYF
TRBJ1-1 . TRBD1 TRBV4-1 TGCGCCAGCAGCCAATCGGGACAGATGAACACTGAAGCTTTCTTT CASSQSGQMNTEAFF
TRBJ2-7 . TRBD2 TRBV27 TGTGCCAGCAGTTGGGGAGCGGGGGGGCAATACGAGCAGTACTTC CASSWGAGGQYEQYF
TRBJ1-2 . . TRBV21-1 TGTGCCAGCAGCGAACAGTGCCCACGGCGACCTCCTAACTATGGCTACACCTTC CASSEQCPRRPPNYGYTF
TRBJ2-2 . TRBD1 TRBV7-8 TGTGCCAGCAGCTCGCCGGGACAGCTTGGGCACACCGGGGAGCTGTTTTTT CASSSPGQLGHTGELFF
TRBJ1-2 . . TRBV5-1 TGCGCCAGCAGCTTGGCCACAGGGAGCTATGGCTACACCTTC CASSLATGSYGYTF
TRBJ2-3 few TRBD1 TRBV5-5 TGTGCCAGCAGCGACCGGGACAGGACTAGCACAGATACGCAGTATTTT CASSDRDRTSTDTQYF
TRBJ2-3 . . TRBV2 TGTGCCAGCAGTGATGCTCGTACTACCACAGATACGCAGTATTTT CASSDARTTTDTQYF
TRBJ2-5 . . TRBV4-1 TGCGCCAGCAGCCAAGATAGGATGGGGGGAGAGACCCAGTACTTC CASSQDRMGGETQYF
TRBJ1-4 . TRBD1 TRBV7-9 TGTGCCAGCAGCTTAGTCACAGGGGGTGGTGAAAAACTGTTTTTT CASSLVTGGGEKLFF
TRBJ2-1 . TRBD2 TRBV27 TGTGCCAGCAGAGTCCAGCGGGAGTCGCCCAATGAGCAGTTCTTC CASRVQRESPNEQFF
TRBJ2-7 . . TRBV27 TGTGCCAGCAGTTTTACTGGTAGCCACGAGCAGTACTTC CASSFTGSHEQYF
TRBJ1-6 . TRBD1 TRBV7-2 TGTGCCAGCAGCTCTGGACAGGGCCCAAATTCACCCCTCCACTTT CASSSGQGPNSPLHF
TRBJ2-7 once . TRBV7-2 TGTGCCAGCAGCACCGCGTCGGGAGTATCGTACGAGCAGTACTTC CASSTASGVSYEQYF
TRBJ2-3 . TRBD2 TRBV7-9 TGTGCCAGCAGCTTAATGGCGGGGGGGTGGACAGATACGCAGTATTTT CASSLMAGGWTDTQYF
TRBJ1-1 . TRBD1 TRBV5-4 TGTGCCAGCAGCAGGGACAGGGCGAGCACTGAAGCTTTCTTT CASSRDRASTEAFF
TRBJ2-5 . . TRBV5-6 TGTGCCAGCAGCTTGGGTCCGGGACAACACCAAGAGACCCAGTACTTC CASSLGPGQHQETQYF
TRBJ1-6 . . TRBV11-2 TGTGCCAGCAGCTTAGGACAGCGCCCTTCACCCCTCCACTTT CASSLGQRPSPLHF
TRBJ2-5 . TRBD2 TRBV28 TGTGCCACCCAGCCAGCGGGGTTGGAGACCCAGTACTTC CATQPAGLETQYF
TRBJ2-5 . TRBD1 TRBV19 TGTGCCAGTAGTACACAGGGGATTCTCGAGACCCAGTACTTC CASSTQGILETQYF
TRBJ2-1 . TRBD2 TRBV3-1/TRBV3-2 TGTGCCAGCAGCCAAATCCCCGGACTAGCGGCGACGGACTACAATGAGCAGTTCTTC CASSQIPGLAATDYNEQFF
TRBJ2-7 . TRBD1 TRBV20-1 TGCAGTGCTAGTGGGACAGGGAAGGTCTATGCCTACGAGCAGTACTTC CSASGTGKVYAYEQYF
TRBJ1-5 few . TRBV2 TGTGCCAGCAGGACGGGGACTCCTTACACCCAGCATTTT CASRTGTPYTQHF
TRBJ2-1 . TRBD2 TRBV9 TGTGCCAGCAGCGTAGGGCCTAGCGGGGGCCTCAATGAGCAGTTCTTC CASSVGPSGGLNEQFF
TRBJ2-7 . . TRBV2 TGTGCCAGCAGTGTCGCGGGGCTGGGCGAGCAGTACTTC CASSVAGLGEQYF
TRBJ1-1 few . TRBV5-1 TGCGCCAGCAGCTGGGACTCGAAGGGGACTGAAGCTTTCTTT CASSWDSKGTEAFF
TRBJ2-3 . TRBD2 TRBV9 TGTGCCAGCAGCGTAAGGGCCGAACCACCCGGGACTAGCGGGAGGACAGATACGCAGTATTTT CASSVRAEPPGTSGRTDTQYF
TRBJ1-5 . . TRBV6-4 TGTGCCAGCAGTGACGCTGGACCCTGTTTCAAGGAGGTGCTTAGCGGTCAGCCCCAGCATTTT CASSDAGPCFKEVLSGQPQHF
TRBJ1-2 few . TRBV7-9 TGTGCCAGCAGCTTAGAACAGGGAAGCTACACCTTC CASSLEQGSYTF
TRBJ1-5 . . TRBV28 TGTGCCAGCAGTCTCAATTCCGGGACATACCTTCATCAGCCCCAGCATTTT CASSLNSGTYLHQPQHF
TRBJ2-4 . . TRBV3-1/TRBV3-2 TGTGCCAGCAGCCAAGGGCAGGGGGGCAAAAACATTCAGTACTTC CASSQGQGGKNIQYF
TRBJ2-5 . TRBD1 TRBV4-3 TGCGCCAGCAGCCTCCGGGACAGGGGAGAGACCCAGTACTTC CASSLRDRGETQYF
TRBJ1-5 . TRBD1 TRBV7-2 TGTGCCAGCAGCCTAGGATCGACAGGGGTAAGCAATCAGCCCCAGCATTTT CASSLGSTGVSNQPQHF
TRBJ2-2 . . TRBV5-1 TGCGCCAGCAGCTTGGCAGCGACGAACACCGGGGAGCTGTTTTTT CASSLAATNTGELFF
TRBJ1-2 . . TRBV4-2 TGTGCCAGCAGCCAAGTACCGTCAGGCAGGGCTGATCCCTATGGCTACACCTTC CASSQVPSGRADPYGYTF
TRBJ1-1 . . TRBV19 TGTGCCAGTAGTATGGAGCACCTTATAAACACTGAAGCTTTCTTT CASSMEHLINTEAFF
TRBJ2-5 . . TRBV7-6 TGTGCCAGCAGCTTAGGTCGTGGGCGCCAAGAGACCCAGTACTTC CASSLGRGRQETQYF
TRBJ1-2 once . TRBV28 TGTGCCAGCAGTTTCGGCGGTGTGGGCTATGGCTACACCTTC CASSFGGVGYGYTF
TRBJ1-1 once . TRBV5-5 TGTGCCAGCAGCCCTAGGGGAGGCACTGAAGCTTTCTTT CASSPRGGTEAFF
TRBJ1-1 . TRBD1 TRBV10-3 TGTGCCATCAGTGGGGGACAGGGGAGAACTGAAGCTTTCTTT CAISGGQGRTEAFF
TRBJ2-7 . . TRBV6-5 TGTGCCAGTAGGGGGGGCGCGAAGGGCGAGCAGTACTTC CASRGGAKGEQYF
TRBJ2-2 . . TRBV12-5 TGTGCTAGTGGTTTGGCCCTATATGGGGAGCTGTTTTTT CASGLALYGELFF
TRBJ1-1 few TRBD1 TRBV11-1 TGTGCCAGCAGCTACGGACAGGGACCCACTGAAGCTTTCTTT CASSYGQGPTEAFF
TRBJ1-6 . . TRBV7-2 TGTGCCAGCAGCTTAGCCGGGGTTATCAATTCACCCCTCCACTTT CASSLAGVINSPLHF
TRBJ1-2 . TRBD1 TRBV19 TGTGCCAGTGGGACAGGGTTCTATGGCTACACCTTC CASGTGFYGYTF
TRBJ2-3 . TRBD2 TRBV6-5 TGTGCCAGCGTTAGCGGGAGGCATCGCACAGATACGCAGTATTTT CASVSGRHRTDTQYF
TRBJ2-7 few TRBD2 TRBV5-1 TGCGCCAGCAGCTCCCTAGCGGGGGGATCCTACGAGCAGTACTTC CASSSLAGGSYEQYF
TRBJ1-5 . TRBD1 TRBV6-6 TGTGCCAGCACCCAAACCGGGACAGGTGATCAGCCCCAGCATTTT CASTQTGTGDQPQHF
TRBJ2-3 . TRBD1 TRBV6-6 TGTGCCAGCAGTCCATTACCCGGCGGGACAGGGGGCGGGGATACGCAGTATTTT CASSPLPGGTGGGDTQYF
TRBJ2-1 . TRBD1 TRBV2 TGTGCCAGCAGCAGACAGGGGCTCTACAATGAGCAGTTCTTC CASSRQGLYNEQFF
TRBJ1-4 . TRBD1 TRBV7-2 TGTGCCAGCAGCTCCCATGGACAGGGGGCGGGTGCAACTAATGAAAAACTGTTTTTT CASSSHGQGAGATNEKLFF
TRBJ2-1 once . TRBV2 TGTGCCAGCAGCTTATCTATATCGGGACTCCTGGATCGGTTCTTC CASSLSISGLLDRFF
TRBJ1-3 . . TRBV7-9 TGTGCCAGCAGCCCTCCTGAGTCTGTCCGTGGAAACACCATATATTTT CASSPPESVRGNTIYF